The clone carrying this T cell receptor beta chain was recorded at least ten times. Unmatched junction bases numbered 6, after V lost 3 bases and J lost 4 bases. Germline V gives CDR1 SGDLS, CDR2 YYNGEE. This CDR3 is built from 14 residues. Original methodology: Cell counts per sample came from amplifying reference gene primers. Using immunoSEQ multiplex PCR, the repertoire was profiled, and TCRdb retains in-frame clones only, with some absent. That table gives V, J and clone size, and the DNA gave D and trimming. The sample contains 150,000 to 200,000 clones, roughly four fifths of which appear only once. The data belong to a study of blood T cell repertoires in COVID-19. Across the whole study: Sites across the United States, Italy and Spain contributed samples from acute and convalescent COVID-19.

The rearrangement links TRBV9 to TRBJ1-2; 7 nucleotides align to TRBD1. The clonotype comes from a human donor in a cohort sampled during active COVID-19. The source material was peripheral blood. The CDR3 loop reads CASSETGKAYGYTF. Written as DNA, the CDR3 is TGTGCCAGCAGCGAGACAGGGAAAGCCTATGGCTACACCTTC.